This T cell receptor beta chain was sequenced during a study of T-cell memory formation after mild COVID-19. Study-wide results and limits: Confirmation was lacking for SARS-CoV-2 specificity of second-wave clones that peaked on day 37. Day 15 to 85 contracting clones showed balanced CD4/CD8; later expanders leaned CD4+. Clones which contracted sat mainly in CM and EM if CD4+, and in EMRA if CD8+.

Germline assignment: CDR1 MNHEY and CDR2 SVGAGI. Trimming stripped 5 bases from V and 7 bases from J, with 12 bases between. The CDR3 extends over 13 amino acids. As to this clonotype: Its antigen is currently unknown.

Constant-segment primers and 5'RACE yielded cDNA libraries for TCR alpha and TCR beta, each carrying sample barcodes and UMIs. MiXCR, run by TCRdb on the 5' RACE reads, gives a single entry per CDR3 protein. The sample has 350,000 or so distinct CDR3 sequences, under 15% seen once. This rearrangement joins TRBV6-5 to TRBJ2-1, with D possibly being TRBD1 or TRBD2 (7 bases each). The sample taken for sequencing was PBMCs or a T cell subset sorted from them (not recorded which). This receptor was obtained from a man younger than 30 who had mild COVID-19 (a few samples of this study predate the infection). Cell type and time point are not known. This CDR3 is CASSAQGGNEQFF. CDR3 coding DNA: TGTGCCAGCAGTGCGCAGGGGGGGAATGAGCAGTTCTTC.